This T cell receptor beta chain emerged from a study of blood T cell repertoires in COVID-19. About the study: The samples span acute and convalescent COVID-19 from the United States, Italy and Spain.

Per the germline V gene, CDR1 is LGHNA and CDR2 is YSLEER. This CDR3 region has 17 residues. The V segment lost 1 base and the J segment 5 bases; nucleotides outside the gene matches: 11. There are a few counts of this clone. Produced via immunoSEQ multiplex PCR; TCRdb's table is partial and in-frame only. In the table there are around 190,000 clones, 70% to 80% of which are singletons. The genes are TRBV4-3 and TRBJ2-5; TRBD2 aligns across 9 bases. Material: peripheral blood. The receptor was derived from a woman between 45 and 60 years old with acute or convalescent COVID-19. The CDR3 loop is CASSQGTPGTSTETQYF. The CDR3 DNA reads as TGCGCCAGCAGCCAAGGAACTCCCGGGACTAGCACCGAGACCCAGTACTTC.